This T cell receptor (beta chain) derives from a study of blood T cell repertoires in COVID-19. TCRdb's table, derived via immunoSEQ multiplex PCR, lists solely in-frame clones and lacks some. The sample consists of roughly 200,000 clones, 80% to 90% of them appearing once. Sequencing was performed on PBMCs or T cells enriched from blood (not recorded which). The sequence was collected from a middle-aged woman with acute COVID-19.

CDR3 sequence (DNA): TGTGCCAGCAGTAAACGACAGGGGTCGAACACCGGGGAGCTGTTTTTT. Protein sequence: CASSKRQGSNTGELFF. The genes are TRBV28 and TRBJ2-2; TRBD1 matches at 8 bases. The ends lost 5 bases at V and 0 bases at J; junction bases unmatched: 5. CDR1 is MDHEN, CDR2 SYDVKM, per germline. This CDR3 contains 16 residues.